This record concerns one T cell receptor beta chain sequence. This sample is part of a study of blood T cell repertoires in COVID-19. As for the study in general: Researchers got acute and convalescent COVID-19 samples from the United States, Italy and Spain. T cells, B-cell-depleted T cells, or PBMCs supplied cDNA or gDNA.

Authors' analysis steps: The assay estimated nucleated cells by amplifying reference gene primers. Produced via immunoSEQ multiplex PCR; TCRdb's table is partial and in-frame only. The DNA was the basis for D and trimming; V, J and clone size are from that table. The sample yields under 85,000 clones, around 89% seen once. Trimming left V 4 bases short and J 1 base short, with 8 bases between. This CDR3 has 13 amino acids. Germline CDR1 reads SNHLY; CDR2 reads FYNNEI. Input material: peripheral blood. The source of this sequence is a man in his sixties or seventies with active or convalescent COVID-19. The rearrangement joins TRBV2 to TRBJ2-7; D gene unclear. CDR3 protein: CASSARSSYEQYF. The CDR3 bases are TGTGCCAGCAGTGCCAGATCGTCCTACGAGCAGTACTTC.